This is a list of T cell receptor beta chains from one sample in a study of CD8+ T cells in alopecia areata. Measured with immunoSEQ multiplex PCR; TCRdb has only the in-frame clones, and not every one. Among fewer than 150,000 clones, 56% were seen once, and the ten largest hold around 3.4%. Sequenced material: CD4+ T cells sorted from blood, taken at week 24, from a patient treated with tofacitinib. Source of these receptors: a human donor with alopecia areata. Each CDR3 is given with its conserved first and last residue. The D gene is left open where the match is weak. Clone size is stated in some rows and not others, as once, few, many or a class when expanded.

V gene: TRBV9
J gene: TRBJ2-7
clone size: few
D gene: TRBD2
CDR3 length: 15
CDR3 protein: CASSPSTSGGNEQYF
CDR3 DNA: TGTGCCAGCAGCCCATCAACGTCGGGGGGTAACGAGCAGTACTTC

V gene: TRBV4-2
J gene: TRBJ2-3
clone size: .
D gene: TRBD2
CDR3 length: 17
CDR3 protein: CASSHLLAGGETDTQYF
CDR3 DNA: TGTGCCAGCAGCCATCTACTAGCGGGGGGCGAGACAGATACGCAGTATTTT

V gene: TRBV4-1
J gene: TRBJ1-2
clone size: .
D gene: TRBD1
CDR3 length: 18
CDR3 protein: CASSPHAARTGVDYGYTF
CDR3 DNA: TGCGCCAGCAGCCCCCACGCCGCCCGGACAGGGGTGGACTATGGCTACACCTTC

V gene: TRBV14
J gene: TRBJ1-2
clone size: .
D gene: TRBD1
CDR3 length: 14
CDR3 protein: CASSQDSGGYGYTF
CDR3 DNA: TGTGCCAGCAGCCAAGACTCAGGGGGCTATGGCTACACCTTC

V gene: TRBV7-2
J gene: TRBJ2-5
clone size: .
D gene: TRBD2
CDR3 length: 17
CDR3 protein: CASSLAETSGGQETQYF
CDR3 DNA: TGTGCCAGCAGCTTAGCTGAGACTAGCGGGGGGCAAGAGACCCAGTACTTC

V gene: TRBV10-3
J gene: TRBJ2-5
clone size: .
D gene: TRBD1
CDR3 length: 15
CDR3 protein: CATQLTGDNQETQYF
CDR3 DNA: TGTGCCACACAGCTGACAGGGGACAACCAAGAGACCCAGTACTTC

V gene: TRBV7-2
J gene: TRBJ1-2
clone size: .
D gene: TRBD1
CDR3 length: 14
CDR3 protein: CASSLGDSFYGYTF
CDR3 DNA: TGTGCCAGCAGCTTAGGGGACAGCTTCTATGGCTACACCTTC

V gene: TRBV4-2
J gene: TRBJ2-1
clone size: .
D gene: .
CDR3 length: 13
CDR3 protein: CASSQELNNEQFF
CDR3 DNA: TGTGCCAGCAGCCAAGAGCTAAACAATGAGCAGTTCTTC

V gene: TRBV10-3
J gene: TRBJ2-3
clone size: .
D gene: .
CDR3 length: 13
CDR3 protein: CATWDGRTDTQYF
CDR3 DNA: TGTGCCACTTGGGACGGGCGCACAGATACGCAGTATTTT

V gene: TRBV29-1
J gene: TRBJ2-3
clone size: .
D gene: .
CDR3 length: 14
CDR3 protein: CSVGRRLDADTQYF
CDR3 DNA: TGCAGCGTTGGGAGAAGGTTGGACGCAGATACGCAGTATTTT